These T cell receptor beta chains were read from a single sample in a study of OX40 agonist ivuxolimab in advanced cancers. Some clones are missing from TCRdb's copy, which holds only in-frame ones; the method was immunoSEQ multiplex PCR. The table lists about 83,000 clones, around 85% of them singletons. The sample was CD4+ or CD8+ T cells sorted from blood, taken in a trial of the OX40 agonist ivuxolimab. Receptor source: an adult with an advanced solid tumor such as melanoma, head and neck, liver or kidney cancer. CDR3s leave out the opening cysteine and the closing phenylalanine or tryptophan. Size is omitted from some rows. Given values are once, few, many or a class for expanded clones.

size,V,length,J,CDR3
-,TRBV13,17,TRBJ2-6,ASSLDHRQGSSGANVLT
-,TRBV9,12,TRBJ1-1,ASSVEERGTEAF
-,TRBV7-9,14,TRBJ1-1,ASRPLMERRNTEAF
-,TRBV7-6,12,TRBJ1-6,ASSRGSYNSPLH
-,TRBV19,12,TRBJ2-3,ASSMGQGPDTQY
few,TRBV19,10,TRBJ1-1,ASGQGNTEAF
-,TRBV18,12,TRBJ2-3,ASSLDRGADTQY
once,TRBV10-2,13,TRBJ1-2,ALRTGGAGYSGYT
-,TRBV7-9,12,TRBJ1-1,ASSFIGENTEAF
-,TRBV5-6,13,TRBJ2-6,ASSLYGSGANVLT
once,TRBV6-1,12,TRBJ1-1,ASSEAQGKTEAF
-,TRBV7-3,13,TRBJ1-5,ASSFSGVLVQPQH
once,TRBV6-1,10,TRBJ1-2,ASTQRLYGYT
-,TRBV19,12,TRBJ2-7,ASSNPGRSYEQY
-,TRBV2,11,TRBJ2-7,ASSDEGVGEQY
-,TRBV18,12,TRBJ2-1,ASSPPGLNNEQF
-,TRBV7-2,10,TRBJ2-7,ASSLGRSGQY
-,TRBV27,13,TRBJ2-7,ASSPTDSGTREQY
-,TRBV4-1,15,TRBJ2-1,ASSQGAGTSGANEQF
-,TRBV5-1,10,TRBJ2-1,ASSKTDNEQF
-,TRBV11-2,11,TRBJ1-1,ASSLTSNTEAF
-,TRBV18,13,TRBJ2-5,ASSSTVQGQETQY
-,TRBV4-1,11,TRBJ1-5,ASSQGYPLPQH
-,TRBV7-2,10,TRBJ1-1,ASSPWGTEAF
-,TRBV5-1,9,TRBJ2-7,ASSRSHEQY
-,TRBV18,12,TRBJ1-1,ASSPETENTEAF
-,TRBV11-3,11,TRBJ2-5,ASSLADRETQY
few,TRBV11-2,15,TRBJ1-3,ASSRPGRTGYGNTIY
-,TRBV18,13,TRBJ1-3,ASSPGTVSGNTIY
-,TRBV13,12,TRBJ1-1,ASSSRTGGTEAF
-,TRBV6-6,12,TRBJ2-7,ASSLSQFSYEQY
-,TRBV5-1,15,TRBJ2-5,ASSYRLAGGSGETQY
-,TRBV5-1,15,TRBJ1-3,ASSLAGTAGSGNTIY
-,TRBV9,12,TRBJ1-1,ASRQGAGSTEAF
-,TRBV6-5,13,TRBJ1-4,ASTLTYATNEKLF
-,TRBV4-1,16,TRBJ1-4,ASSPYLGTDATNEKLF
once,TRBV29-1,11,TRBJ2-1,SAGLADYNEQF
-,TRBV9,14,TRBJ2-1,ASSRRTSGGYNEQF
-,TRBV7-2,11,TRBJ2-7,ASSLGQVYEQY
-,TRBV7-2,13,TRBJ1-4,ASSPQRRRNEKLF
few,TRBV7-2,13,TRBJ2-1,ASSRTSGPYNEQF